The 21 T cell receptor beta chains below all came from one sample that was sequenced in a study of cytomegalovirus exposure and HLA in healthy donors (TCRdb year 2017). The method was the immunoSEQ multiplex PCR assay. TCRdb's version of the immuneACCESS table is confined to in-frame rearrangements and falls short of the full clone set. An unresolved V gene accounts for under half of the shortfall where checked; the remainder is of unknown origin. This sample holds more than 90,000 clones; 86% were observed only once. The ten largest clones take up approximately 4.9% of the sample. Input material: PBMCs. The receptors were sampled from a man aged 18 to 35 in good health and CMV-seronegative.

The DNA of the CDR3 is TGTGCCAGCAGCTTAGCCCGAAGGACAGGGGACCCCTACGAGCAGTACTTC. Residues: CASSLARRTGDPYEQYF. J is TRBJ2-7 and V is TRBV7-8; the match to TRBD1 covers 9 bases. This CDR3 has 17 amino acids. Losses at the gene ends were 0 bases for V and 2 bases for J; bases not matched to a gene: 8. Looked up from germline, CDR1 is SGHVS and CDR2 is FQNEAQ.

Only one count was recorded for this clone. This sequence joins TRBV5-1 and TRBJ2-5, with 7 nucleotides matching TRBD1. The germline V gene has CDR1 SGHRS and CDR2 YFSETQ. Trimming removed 4 bases from V and 5 bases from J; junction bases left unmatched: 8. This CDR3 region has 14 residues. CDR3 coding DNA: TGCGCCAGCAGCGAACCAGGGGGTCGGGAGACCCAGTACTTC. Translation: CASSEPGGRETQYF.

This clone has more than one count but fewer than ten. The chain employs TRBV6-5 and TRBJ1-6; weak D call: TRBD1 (6 bases). CDR1 and CDR2 (germline): MNHEY, SVGAGI. The CDR3 runs 13 residues. Trimming removed 7 bases at V and 13 bases at J, with 17 bases between. CDR3 region: CASKAQGRSPLHF. For the CDR3, the DNA is TGTGCCAGCAAGGCGCAGGGGAGATCGCCCCTCCACTTT.

V gene TRBV7-6 combines with J gene TRBJ1-1; TRBD1 matches at 8 bases. Germline CDR1 reads SGHVS; CDR2 reads FNYEAQ. Trimming removed 2 bases from V and 3 bases from J; junction bases left unmatched: 2. The CDR3 length is 14 residues. The CDR3 nucleotides are TGTGCCAGCAGCTTAACGACAGGGGACACTGAAGCTTTCTTT. This sequence encodes CASSLTTGDTEAFF.

The chain has TRBV27 and TRBJ2-2, with 12 bases aligning to TRBD2. With V trimmed by 3 bases and J by 8 bases, 4 bases remained unmatched. Germline CDR1 MNHEY, CDR2 SMNVEV (reference sequence). The CDR3 spans 15 residues. CDR3 in amino acids: CASSFLAGGMGELFF. CDR3 in DNA: TGTGCCAGCAGTTTCCTAGCGGGAGGGATGGGGGAGCTGTTTTTT.

As to this clone: Sequence at one end of the junction differs from germline and may be a read error. This chain connects TRBV5-1 to TRBJ2-7; 7 bases fit TRBD2. The CDR3 has 13 amino acids. The germline CDR1 and CDR2 sequences are SGHRS and YFSETQ. DNA of the CDR3: TGCGCCAGCAGGTTGGCGGGGGCCTACGAGCAGTACTTC. Its protein is CASRLAGAYEQYF.

The chain links TRBV29-1 to TRBJ1-1, with D perhaps TRBD1 (5 bases). V was pared by 8 bases and J by 5 bases, with 18 bases between. There are 13 residues in the CDR3. Looked up from germline, CDR1 is SQVTM and CDR2 is ANQGSEA. Written as DNA, the CDR3 is TGCAGCCTTGTGGAGGGGCCTTGGACTGAAGCTTTCTTT. Translated, it gives CSLVEGPWTEAFF.

The chain has TRBV4-2 and TRBJ2-5, with TRBD2 identical over 10 bases. CDR1 and CDR2 (germline): LGHNA, YNFKEQ. V trimming: 0 bases; J trimming: 5 bases; junction bases outside the gene matches: 12. The CDR3 extends over 18 amino acids. CDR3 sequence reads: CASSQDQPSSGRAETQYF. DNA of the CDR3: TGTGCCAGCAGCCAAGATCAGCCCTCCAGCGGGAGGGCCGAGACCCAGTACTTC.

J is TRBJ2-1 and V is TRBV5-4, with TRBD2 matching over 9 bases. There are 17 residues in the CDR3. Per germline, CDR1 SGHNT and CDR2 YYREEE (reference sequence). J gave up 6 bases and V 1 base, and 11 bases lay outside the gene matches. The CDR3 loop reads CASSLPRGSGSPNEQFF. The CDR3 region has the DNA TGTGCCAGCAGCTTGCCCCGGGGTAGCGGGAGTCCCAATGAGCAGTTCTTC.

The chain uses TRBV5-1 and TRBJ1-1; 9 nucleotides align to TRBD1. Germline V CDR1 and CDR2: SGHRS, YFSETQ. The length of the CDR3 is 15 residues. Trimming at V came to 4 bases and at J to 5 bases, leaving 9 bases not matched to a gene. In nucleotides, the CDR3 is TGCGCCAGCAGCCCCTCGACAGGGGGTATAACTGAAGCTTTCTTT. Translating it yields CASSPSTGGITEAFF.

This chain joins TRBV10-3 and TRBJ2-3; TRBD2 agrees at 7 bases. This CDR3 spans 16 amino acids. V gave up 0 bases and J gave up 0 bases; unmatched junction bases: 3. The germline CDR1 and CDR2 sequences are ENHRY and SYGVKD. The CDR3 DNA is TGTGCCATCAGTGAGTCGACTAGCCCCAGCACAGATACGCAGTATTTT. This sequence encodes CAISESTSPSTDTQYF.

J is TRBJ2-7 and V is TRBV5-1; D gene uncertain. V was shortened by 0 bases and J by 3 bases, with 16 bases between the two germline ends. The CDR3 has 16 residues. Germline V gene sequence: CDR1 SGHRS, CDR2 YFSETQ. The chain's CDR3 is CASSLATAAVNYEQYF. CDR3 DNA sequence: TGCGCCAGCAGCTTGGCCACCGCGGCGGTTAACTACGAGCAGTACTTC.

This chain joins TRBV2 and TRBJ2-6; tentatively, D is TRBD2 (5 bases). V lost 6 bases and J 2 bases, leaving 14 bases between the germline ends. Looked up from germline, CDR1 is SNHLY and CDR2 is FYNNEI. The CDR3 runs 16 residues. The CDR3 bases are TGTGCCAGCAGATACAAGAGGGAGACTGGGGCCAACGTCCTGACTTTC. Translation: CASRYKRETGANVLTF.

The chain carries TRBV29-1 and TRBJ2-3; maybe TRBD1 (6 bases). V was shortened by 5 bases and J by 2 bases, with 17 bases between the two germline ends. The CDR3 length is 15 residues. Germline V gene data show CDR1 as SQVTM and CDR2 as ANQGSEA. The CDR3, as DNA: TGCAGCGTTAGGGGGTTTGCGGAGACCACAGATACGCAGTATTTT. The encoded protein is CSVRGFAETTDTQYF.

The chain carries TRBV20-1 and TRBJ2-1; D call uncertain. The CDR3 runs to 11 residues. Trimming shortened V by 3 bases and J by 7 bases, and 7 bases separated the two germline ends. CDR1 and CDR2 (germline): DFQATT, SNEGSKA (reference sequence). CDR3 in DNA: TGCAGTGCTAGCCGCGGAAATGAGCAGTTCTTC. Translating it yields CSASRGNEQFF.

This sequence joins TRBV11-2 and TRBJ1-2; unclear D gene. Germline V gene sequence: CDR1 SGHAT, CDR2 FQNNGV. Trimming took 5 bases from V and 5 from J, leaving 9 bases between them. The CDR3 runs to 12 residues. The chain's CDR3 is CASSEDLYGYTF. CDR3 DNA: TGTGCCAGCAGCGAGGACTTATATGGCTACACCTTC.

The chain is built from TRBV30 and TRBJ2-3; D might be TRBD2 (6 bases). The CDR3 totals 16 residues. Germline-derived CDR1 and CDR2 are GTSNPN and SVGIG (reference sequence). V was trimmed by 4 bases and J by 4 bases, leaving 21 bases between them. For the CDR3, the DNA is TGTGCCTGGAAATGGGAATGGGGGTCGGGAGCAGATACGCAGTATTTT. Translation: CAWKWEWGSGADTQYF.

DNA for the CDR3: TGTGCCAGCAGCAAGACTAGCGGGAAGGACAATGAGCAGTTCTTC. It specifies CASSKTSGKDNEQFF. The chain has TRBV7-6 and TRBJ2-1, with 11 bases matching TRBD2. Trimming cost V 5 bases and J 5 bases; bases outside gene matches: 5. The germline V gene encodes CDR1 SGHVS and CDR2 FNYEAQ. This CDR3 region has 15 residues. The full variable domain, with the rest looked up from reference TRBV7-6 and TRBJ2-1, is GAGVSQSPRYKVTKRGQDVALRCDPISGHVSLYWYRQALGQGPEFLTYFNYEAQQDKSGLPNDRFSAERPEGSISTLTIQRTEQRDSAMYRCASSKTSGKDNEQFFGPGTRLTVL.

The chain uses TRBV29-1 and TRBJ1-2; the D gene is possibly TRBD1 (6 bases). CDR3 size: 12 residues. Germline V gene lookup returns CDR1 SQVTM and CDR2 ANQGSEA. V was pared by 5 bases and J by 8 bases, with 15 bases between. This CDR3 reads CSVNTGISGYTF. The CDR3 coding sequence is TGCAGCGTTAACACAGGGATTAGCGGCTACACCTTC.

The genes are TRBV4-1 and TRBJ2-1, with D perhaps matching TRBD2 (5 bases). From germline, CDR1 is MGHRA and CDR2 YSYEKL. Trimming took off 0 bases at V and 3 bases at J, with 9 bases between the two ends. The CDR3 runs to 15 residues. CDR3 DNA: TGCGCCAGCAGCCAAGATACGGGAAACTACAATGAGCAGTTCTTC. This sequence encodes CASSQDTGNYNEQFF.

The rearrangement uses TRBV5-6 and TRBJ2-7; the match to TRBD1 covers 7 bases. J was trimmed by 0 bases and V by 4 bases; bases with no gene match: 4. Germline V lookup: CDR1 SGHDT, CDR2 YYEEEE. This CDR3 has 14 residues. CDR3 coding DNA: TGTGCCAGCAGCGTGGACAGGAGCTCCTACGAGCAGTACTTC. Its protein product is CASSVDRSSYEQYF.